Listed below are T cell receptor beta chains from one sample, sequenced in a study of shared clonotypes between healthy human individuals. Generated by immunoSEQ multiplex PCR, the TCRdb table keeps only in-frame clones and is missing some. The sample consists of about 710,000 clones, around 73% of them appearing once. The sequencing input was memory CD4+ T cells sorted from blood. These receptors originate from a woman in her twenties or thirties in good health. CDR3s include the opening cysteine and the closing phenylalanine or tryptophan. D genes are given only for firm matches. The size entry is marked missing in some rows and otherwise reads once, few, many or a size class.

clone size,D gene,V gene,J gene,CDR3 protein,CDR3 DNA
.,TRBD2,TRBV27,TRBJ2-2,CASTSLGASGSITRELFF,TGTGCCAGCACCTCCTTAGGGGCTAGCGGGAGTATTACCCGGGAGCTGTTTTTT
.,TRBD1,TRBV5-1,TRBJ1-1,CASSLPTGSNTEAFF,TGCGCCAGCAGCTTACCGACAGGGAGTAACACTGAAGCTTTCTTT
.,TRBD2,TRBV5-4,TRBJ2-4,CASSPSSGSGQNIQYF,TGTGCCAGCAGCCCGAGTAGCGGGAGTGGCCAAAACATTCAGTACTTC
.,.,TRBV11-3,TRBJ2-7,CASSSSGRAYEQYF,TGTGCCAGCAGCTCAAGCGGGCGAGCCTACGAGCAGTACTTC
.,TRBD1,TRBV19,TRBJ2-2,CASNGQGFTGELFF,TGTGCCAGTAACGGACAGGGGTTCACCGGGGAGCTGTTTTTT
.,TRBD2,TRBV7-9,TRBJ2-1,CASSLIPGTSGNEQFF,TGTGCCAGCAGCTTAATCCCAGGGACTAGCGGCAATGAGCAGTTCTTC
.,.,TRBV10-3,TRBJ1-2,CAISELLGYTF,TGTGCCATCAGTGAACTACTTGGCTACACCTTC
few,TRBD1,TRBV5-4,TRBJ2-1,CASIGGQGYEQFF,TGTGCCAGCATAGGGGGACAGGGCTATGAGCAGTTCTTC
.,.,TRBV10-3,TRBJ2-5,CAISNRGAQETQYF,TGTGCCATCAGCAACCGGGGTGCCCAAGAGACCCAGTACTTC
once,.,TRBV19,TRBJ2-1,CASSIVGLGNEQFF,TGTGCCAGTAGTATAGTGGGGCTTGGGAATGAGCAGTTCTTC
.,.,TRBV29-1,TRBJ2-7,CSAFQQGSYEQYF,TGCAGCGCTTTTCAACAGGGCTCCTACGAGCAGTACTTC
.,.,TRBV25-1,TRBJ1-1,CASMRTATEAFF,TGTGCCAGCATGCGGACAGCTACTGAAGCTTTCTTT
.,TRBD1,TRBV19,TRBJ1-5,CASRIGQGAYSNQPQHF,TGTGCCAGTAGAATCGGACAGGGGGCCTATAGCAATCAGCCCCAGCATTTT
.,TRBD2,TRBV5-1,TRBJ2-1,CASSLNLAGGTYNEQFF,TGCGCCAGCAGCTTGAATCTAGCGGGAGGTACTTACAATGAGCAGTTCTTC
.,TRBD1,TRBV6-1,TRBJ1-2,CASSPTTGRGYTF,TGTGCCAGCAGTCCAACGACAGGGCGCGGCTACACCTTC